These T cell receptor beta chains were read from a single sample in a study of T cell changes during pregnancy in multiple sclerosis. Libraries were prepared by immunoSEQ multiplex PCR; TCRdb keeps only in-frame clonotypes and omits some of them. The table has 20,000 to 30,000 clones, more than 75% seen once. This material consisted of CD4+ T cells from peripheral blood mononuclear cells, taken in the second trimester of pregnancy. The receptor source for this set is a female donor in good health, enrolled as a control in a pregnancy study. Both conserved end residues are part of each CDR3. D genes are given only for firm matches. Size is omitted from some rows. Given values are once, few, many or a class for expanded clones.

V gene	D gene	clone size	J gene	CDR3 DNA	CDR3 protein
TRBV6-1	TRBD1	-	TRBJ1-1	TGTGCCAGCAGTGCGTCTGGGACAGGGGATAGGACTGAAGCTTTCTTT	CASSASGTGDRTEAFF
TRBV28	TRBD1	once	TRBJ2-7	TGTGCCAGCAGCCTAGACAGGGGGCAGTACTTC	CASSLDRGQYF
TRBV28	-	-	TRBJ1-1	TGTGCCAGCAGTGGGACATCGAACACTGAAGCTTTCTTT	CASSGTSNTEAFF
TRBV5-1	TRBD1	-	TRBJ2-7	TGCGCCAGCAGCACGTGGACAGGGGCCTCCTACGAGCAGTACTTC	CASSTWTGASYEQYF
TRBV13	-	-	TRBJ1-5	TGTGCCAGCAGCTTAAGGGCAGGGGTCAATCAGCCCCAGCATTTT	CASSLRAGVNQPQHF
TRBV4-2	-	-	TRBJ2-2	TGTGCCAGCAGCCAAGATCCAACAGGGCGGGGGTCCGGGGAGCTGTTTTTT	CASSQDPTGRGSGELFF
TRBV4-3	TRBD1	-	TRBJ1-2	TGCGCCAGCAGCCAAGATAACAGGGGAAGGAACTATGGCTACACCTTC	CASSQDNRGRNYGYTF
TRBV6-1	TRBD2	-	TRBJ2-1	TGTGCCAGCAGTGAAGAGGGACTAGCGTTACTCTACAATGAGCAGTTCTTC	CASSEEGLALLYNEQFF
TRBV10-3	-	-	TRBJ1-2	TGTGCCATCAGTGGAGGACTAGGACTGCCAAATACGAACTATGGCTACACCTTC	CAISGGLGLPNTNYGYTF
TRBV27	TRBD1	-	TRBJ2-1	TGTGCCAGCAGTTACAGGGGTGCCCCTCATGAGCAGTTCTTC	CASSYRGAPHEQFF
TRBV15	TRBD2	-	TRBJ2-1	TGTGCCACCAGCAGATCACGGCTAGCGGGAGTCGATGAGCAGTTCTTC	CATSRSRLAGVDEQFF
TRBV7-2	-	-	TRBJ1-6	TGTGCCAGCAGCGGGGGGGGACGTAATTCACCCCTCCACTTT	CASSGGGRNSPLHF
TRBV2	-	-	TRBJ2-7	TGTGCCAGCAGTGAACAGGGGTTGGGGGCCGATGGGGAGCAGTACTTC	CASSEQGLGADGEQYF
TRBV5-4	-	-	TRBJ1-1	TGTGCCAGCAGCGACCCAGGCGCCGCAGAAGCTTTCTTT	CASSDPGAAEAFF